The rows below give T cell receptor beta chains drawn from one sample of a study of cytomegalovirus exposure and HLA in healthy donors. Only in-frame clones appear in the TCRdb table, and some are missing; sequencing was by immunoSEQ multiplex PCR. The data hold some 130,000 clones, with 89% observed a single time. Sequencing used PBMCs. The receptors stem from a woman between 18 and 30 years old in good health and CMV-seronegative. CDR3s include the opening cysteine and the closing phenylalanine or tryptophan. D genes are given only for firm matches. Clone size is given for some rows only: seen once, a few or many times, or a class if the clone is expanded.

TRBD1	TRBV18	TRBJ1-5	-	TGTGCCAGCTCACCAGGGACAGGGCCTGGGGCCCAGCATTTT	CASSPGTGPGAQHF
TRBD2	TRBV19	TRBJ2-1	-	TGTGCCAGTAGTACTTTAGCGGGGGGTTACAATGAGCAGTTCTTC	CASSTLAGGYNEQFF
-	TRBV13	TRBJ1-1	-	TGTGCCAGCAGCGAGGAGGCATTGGTGGTGAACACTGAAGCTTTCTTT	CASSEEALVVNTEAFF
TRBD1	TRBV4-1	TRBJ2-5	-	TGCGCCAGCAGCCATGAGACAGGGGCAGGGGAGACCCAGTACTTC	CASSHETGAGETQYF
-	TRBV18	TRBJ1-1	-	TGTGCCAGCTCACCGGTAGGGGAGGGCACTGAAGCTTTCTTT	CASSPVGEGTEAFF
-	TRBV6-1	TRBJ2-4	-	TGTGCCAGCAGTGACCTGGCACCTCCCAAAAACATTCAGTACTTC	CASSDLAPPKNIQYF
-	TRBV4-2	TRBJ1-4	-	TGTGCCAGCAGCCAAGTGGAGAGGACTAATGAAAAACTGTTTTTT	CASSQVERTNEKLFF
-	TRBV11-2	TRBJ1-4	-	TGTGCCAGCAGCTTAGACCCGGGGACAAATGAAAAACTGTTTTTT	CASSLDPGTNEKLFF
-	TRBV27	TRBJ1-2	-	TGTGCCACCAAAAGGGGGACTACTAACTATGGCTACACCTTC	CATKRGTTNYGYTF
TRBD1	TRBV6-1	TRBJ1-2	-	TGTGCCAGCAGTGAATTGAGGGGGCTTAGAGGAGGCTATGGCTACACCTTC	CASSELRGLRGGYGYTF
-	TRBV6-5	TRBJ2-5	-	TGTGCCAGCAGTTACCCTTCCCTGACAGGCCAAGAGACCCAGTACTTC	CASSYPSLTGQETQYF
-	TRBV5-1	TRBJ2-5	-	TGCGCCAGCAGCTCGCAGGCTGCAGGGGCCAGGGAGACCCAGTACTTC	CASSSQAAGARETQYF
-	TRBV6-5	TRBJ2-1	-	TGTGCCAGCAGTTACTCGATCGGTCTATCCTACAATGAGCAGTTCTTC	CASSYSIGLSYNEQFF
-	TRBV12-5	TRBJ1-5	-	TGTGCTAGTGGTTTAGCCCCAATTCAGCCCCAGCATTTT	CASGLAPIQPQHF
-	TRBV2	TRBJ2-5	-	TGTGCCGGAAGGAGAACAACGGAGACCCAGTACTTC	CAGRRTTETQYF
-	TRBV6-5	TRBJ1-5	once	TGTGCCAGCACCTCCGTTTATAGCAATCAGCCCCAGCATTTT	CASTSVYSNQPQHF
-	TRBV5-6	TRBJ1-6	few	TGTGCCAGCAAACCGGGGGGACCGAGCTCCTATAATTCACCCCTCCACTTT	CASKPGGPSSYNSPLHF
TRBD2	TRBV7-9	TRBJ2-1	-	TGTGCCAGCAGCTTAGAGACTAGCGGTGACTACAATGAGCAGTTCTTC	CASSLETSGDYNEQFF
-	TRBV7-9	TRBJ1-1	-	TGTGCCAGCAGCTTAGCGGGAGGGCTATACACTGAAGCTTTCTTT	CASSLAGGLYTEAFF
-	TRBV23-1	TRBJ2-7	-	TGCGCCAGCAGTCAAGGATCTTTGGGACAACGTGGGGGCGAGCAGTACTTC	CASSQGSLGQRGGEQYF
TRBD2	TRBV7-9	TRBJ2-3	once	TGTGCCAGCTCCCTTGGGACTAGCGGGGGGTTTTTTAGCACAGATACGCAGTATTTT	CASSLGTSGGFFSTDTQYF
-	TRBV6-5	TRBJ1-1	few	TGTGCCAGCAGTTACTGGGGGACTAGGGATGAAGCTTTCTTT	CASSYWGTRDEAFF
-	TRBV19	TRBJ2-5	-	TGTGCCAGTAGTATAGGAGGCCAAGAGACCCAGTACTTC	CASSIGGQETQYF
-	TRBV19	TRBJ1-6	few	TGTGCCAGTAGTATGGCTGGGGGCAGGGGAGATTCACCCCTCCACTTT	CASSMAGGRGDSPLHF
-	TRBV27	TRBJ2-3	-	TGTGCCAGCAGTTTTATATACTTCCCCACGGGTCCCCGGCGGCGAGATACGCAGTATTTT	CASSFIYFPTGPRRRDTQYF
-	TRBV7-9	TRBJ1-4	-	TGTGCCAGCAGCTTATCGGCAGGGCGTGAAAAACTGTTTTTT	CASSLSAGREKLFF